The 20 T cell receptor beta chains below come from one sample, sequenced in a study of T cell repertoires in cytomegalovirus infection. No antigen has been assigned to these receptors. MiXCR was run by TCRdb on the reads, yielding one entry per CDR3 protein. The table lists about 920,000 distinct CDR3 sequences, around a third of them singletons. Sequences were derived from cultured CD8+ T cells from PBMCs, sampled from culture after CMV antigen stimulation. The receptors stem from a human donor in good health (CMV status not recorded). Some clones in this sample may be carry-over from other donors' samples.

This clonotype was found a few times. The gene calls are TRBV11-1 and TRBJ1-2, with D uncertain. The length of the CDR3 is 12 residues. V was cut by 0 bases and J by 8 bases, with 7 bases left in between. Per germline, CDR1 SGHAT and CDR2 FQDESV (reference sequence). The CDR3 loop reads CASSLAAGGYTF. The CDR3 DNA reads as TGTGCCAGCAGCTTAGCAGCAGGAGGCTACACCTTC.

In this sample, this clonotype turned up many times. The chain joins TRBV7-9 to TRBJ1-2, with unresolved D. Germline values: CDR1 SEHNR, CDR2 FQNEAQ (reference sequence). V shed 5 bases and J shed 2 bases, with 24 bases lying between them. The CDR3 totals 18 residues. The CDR3 here is CASSHPRFLDVVNYGYTF. CDR3 nucleotide sequence: TGTGCCAGCAGCCACCCCCGGTTTCTCGACGTGGTAAACTATGGCTACACCTTC.

The rearrangement joins TRBV6-1 to TRBJ2-5, with 10 bases lining up with TRBD2. This CDR3 contains 15 residues. Germline trimming cut 2 bases from V and 5 bases from J; bases unmatched to any gene: 5. From germline, CDR1 is MNHNS and CDR2 SASEGT. CDR3 nucleotide sequence: TGTGCCAGCAGTGAATCTGGAGCGGGGGGGGAGACCCAGTACTTC. Translating it yields CASSESGAGGETQYF.

The rearrangement links TRBV28 to TRBJ1-5, with D possibly TRBD1 on 6 matching bases. The V end lost 6 bases, the J end lost 6 bases, and 15 bases lay between the germline ends. The germline V gene encodes CDR1 MDHEN and CDR2 SYDVKM. This CDR3 is built from 14 residues. CDR3 nucleotides: TGTGCCAGCAGGGTAGGGATGGGGGCTCAGCCCCAGCATTTT. Translation gives CASRVGMGAQPQHF.

The rearrangement uses TRBV25-1 and TRBJ2-7, with a possible D match to TRBD2 (6 bases). The CDR3 is 19 amino acids. With 2 bases removed from V and 5 bases from J, the gap between germline ends came to 28 bases. The germline CDR1 and CDR2 sequences are MGHDK and SYGVNS. CDR3 bases: TGTGCCAGCAGTGAACGTGGAGGAGGGTTCCGCGAAGGCCCCCACGAGCAGTACTTC. Its translation: CASSERGGGFREGPHEQYF.

The gene calls are TRBV27 and TRBJ2-1; 8 bases are a match to TRBD2. Losses at the gene ends were 6 bases for V and 7 bases for J; bases not matched to a gene: 8. Germline V gene data show CDR1 as MNHEY and CDR2 as SMNVEV (reference sequence). CDR3 length equals 14 residues. The DNA of the CDR3 is TGTGCCAGCAGATTGGCGGGGGGCCTTAATGAGCAGTTCTTC. Protein: CASRLAGGLNEQFF.

V and J are TRBV6-2 or TRBV6-3 and TRBJ1-2; D uncertain. Deletions cut 5 bases from V and 4 bases from J, with 14 bases between. Germline V lookup: CDR1 MNHEY, CDR2 SVGEGT. The CDR3 is 14 residues long. CDR3 amino acids: CASSEPPDLYGYTF. The CDR3 bases are TGTGCCAGCAGTGAGCCACCGGACCTCTATGGCTACACCTTC.

This clonotype occurred many times. The chain carries TRBV19 and TRBJ1-1; the match to TRBD1 covers 7 bases. Trimming removed 9 bases from V and 4 bases from J; junction bases left unmatched: 5. The length of the CDR3 is 12 residues. CDR1 and CDR2 from the germline V gene are LNHDA and SQIVND (reference sequence). In nucleotides, the CDR3 is TGTGCCAGCAGCCCAGGGGGCACTGAAGCTTTCTTT. Its translation: CASSPGGTEAFF.

This clonotype appeared a few times. The gene calls are TRBV5-1 and TRBJ2-1; the D gene is possibly TRBD2 (5 bases). V shed 3 bases and J shed 12 bases, with 16 bases lying between them. CDR3 length: 13 amino acids. CDR1 is SGHRS, CDR2 YFSETQ, per germline. The CDR3 loop is CASSSPLEDGQFF. For the CDR3, the DNA is TGCGCCAGCAGCTCCCCTTTGGAGGATGGGCAGTTCTTC.

This clonotype was counted only a few times. This chain links TRBV28 with TRBJ1-4; 11 bases are a match to TRBD1. The CDR3 length is 17 residues. Germline loops: CDR1 MDHEN, CDR2 SYDVKM. With 5 bases clipped from V and 3 bases from J, the junction kept 8 bases outside the gene matches. CDR3 protein: CASSIPGQGGPNEKLFF. CDR3 DNA: TGTGCCAGCAGTATACCGGGACAGGGGGGACCTAATGAAAAACTGTTTTTT.

This clonotype was seen only a few times. The V and J genes are TRBV6-6 and TRBJ2-3, with D possibly being TRBD1 (5 bases). Per the germline V gene, CDR1 is MNHNY and CDR2 is SVGAGI (reference sequence). Trimming left V 10 bases short and J 2 bases short, with 16 bases between. The length of the CDR3 is 14 residues. DNA of the CDR3: TGTGCCACCCTCCTTAAGGACAACACAGATACGCAGTATTTT. Protein sequence: CATLLKDNTDTQYF.

There are many counts of this clonotype. The J gene is TRBJ2-1, the V gene TRBV7-9, with a weak D call TRBD1 (5 bases). In germline, CDR1 is SEHNR, CDR2 FQNEAQ (reference sequence). Trimming took 1 base from V and 3 from J, leaving 13 bases between them. The CDR3 runs 16 residues. CDR3 in amino acids: CASSLGSTAGYNEQFF. DNA of the CDR3: TGTGCCAGCAGCTTAGGCTCGACAGCCGGCTACAATGAGCAGTTCTTC.

As regards this clonotype: A junction end diverges from the germline sequence, so it may reflect a read error. This CDR3 reads CANSLAPVDEQFF. The DNA of the CDR3 is TGCGCCAACAGCCTGGCCCCTGTAGATGAGCAGTTCTTC. J is TRBJ2-1 and V is TRBV5-1; the D is unclear. The CDR3 has 13 residues. Looked up from germline, CDR1 is SGHRS and CDR2 is YFSETQ.

This chain uses TRBV7-9 with TRBJ2-3; D not resolved. The CDR3 covers 16 residues. Germline lookup yields CDR1 SEHNR and CDR2 FQNEAQ (reference sequence). The germline V and J ends were trimmed by 1 base and 6 bases, with 17 bases remaining between them. CDR3 bases: TGTGCCAGCAGCTTAGTCTGGAGCGCCGATGAGGATACGCAGTATTTT. It translates to CASSLVWSADEDTQYF.

The V gene is TRBV6-1, the J gene TRBJ1-2; tentatively, D is TRBD1 (6 bases). The germline gives CDR1 MNHNS, CDR2 SASEGT. V lost 8 bases to trimming and J lost 0 bases, with 16 bases between them. CDR3 length equals 15 residues. CDR3 region: CASGKKDSPNYGYTF. CDR3 DNA: TGTGCCAGCGGTAAAAAGGACAGCCCTAACTATGGCTACACCTTC.

This clonotype was seen a few times. The genes are TRBV27 and TRBJ2-2; D is unclear. Germline V gives CDR1 MNHEY, CDR2 SMNVEV (reference sequence). The CDR3 sequence is 16 residues long. V gave up 2 bases and J gave up 6 bases, with 16 bases separating them. CDR3 sequence (DNA): TGTGCCAGCAGTTTAATCAGTCCCCACTCGTCCGGGGAGCTGTTTTTT. This gives the protein CASSLISPHSSGELFF.

The chain links TRBV5-8 to TRBJ2-1; 9 positions match TRBD2. The germline CDR1 and CDR2 sequences are SGHTS and YDEGEE. CDR3 length: 15 amino acids. Trimming cost V 4 bases and J 10 bases; bases outside gene matches: 12. The CDR3, as DNA: TGTGCCAGCAGCCTGATGGCTAGCGGGGTTGTGGAGCAGTTCTTC. It yields the protein CASSLMASGVVEQFF.

The gene calls are TRBV9 and TRBJ2-2; 14 nucleotides match TRBD2. The CDR3 length is 18 residues. V was pared by 3 bases and J by 4 bases, with 8 bases of the junction left unmatched. The V gene's germline CDR1 is SGDLS and CDR2 YYNGEE. In DNA, the CDR3 is TGTGCCAGCAGCGGGGCGGTCGGACTAGCGGGGGGCACCGGGGAGCTGTTTTTT. It specifies CASSGAVGLAGGTGELFF.

The rearrangement uses TRBV18 and TRBJ1-3; D gene uncertain. Trimming shortened V by 5 bases and J by 4 bases, and 9 bases separated the two germline ends. CDR3 length: 13 residues. The V gene's germline CDR1 is KGHSH and CDR2 LQKENI. The CDR3 DNA sequence: TGTGCCAGCTCAACGGTGATGGGAAACACCATATATTTT. It yields the protein CASSTVMGNTIYF.

Only a few counts were recorded for this clonotype. V gene TRBV6-5 combines with J gene TRBJ2-3; a weak D match, TRBD2 (6 bases). This CDR3 is built from 14 residues. The V end lost 6 bases, the J end lost 3 bases, and 13 bases lay between the germline ends. Germline CDR1 is MNHEY and CDR2 is SVGAGI. CDR3 bases: TGTGCCAGCAGGGGACTTTTCGGGACAGATACGCAGTATTTT. It is translated as CASRGLFGTDTQYF.